One and the same sample provided the 13 T cell receptor beta chains below, sequenced in a study of T cells in Graves' hyperthyroidism and ophthalmopathy. Amplified TCR beta CDR3 regions derived from RNA transcripts. Researchers ran a first-round RT-PCR on the TCR CDR3 using the HTBI primer set. TCRdb re-called the multiplex PCR reads with MiXCR, one entry per CDR3 protein. The data show around 560,000 distinct CDR3 sequences, around 15% seen once. The sequencing input was blood. The receptor source for this set is a woman between 18 and 29 years old with Graves' hyperthyroidism.

Comment on this clonotype: A much larger clone is a single base away; this may be a read error. This chain uses TRBV27 with TRBJ2-1, with D perhaps assigned TRBD1 or TRBD2 (6 bases each). The CDR3 spans 16 residues. Germline loops: CDR1 MNHEY, CDR2 SMNVEV (reference sequence). V lost 4 bases and J lost 10, with 23 bases in between. In DNA, the CDR3 is TGTGCCAGCAGTTGGTCAGGGGAGGATGCTGTCTACGAGCAGTTCTTC. Encoded protein: CASSWSGEDAVYEQFF.

This clonotype was counted only a few times. The chain carries TRBV9 and TRBJ1-2; weak D call: TRBD1 (6 bases). This CDR3 spans 18 amino acids. Trimming removed 0 bases from V and 2 bases from J, with 20 bases in between. Germline V gives CDR1 SGDLS, CDR2 YYNGEE. This chain's CDR3 is CASSVVTGGGGPNYGYTF. The CDR3 DNA sequence: TGTGCCAGCAGCGTAGTGACAGGTGGTGGTGGTCCGAACTATGGCTACACCTTC.

V and J are TRBV6-5 and TRBJ1-2; D remains ambiguous. Looked up from germline, CDR1 is MNHEY and CDR2 is SVGAGI. The CDR3 has 13 residues. Trimming took off 5 bases at V and 6 bases at J, with 13 bases between the two ends. CDR3 protein: CASSNWGSNGYTF. CDR3 nucleotides: TGTGCCAGCAGTAACTGGGGAAGCAATGGCTACACCTTC.

J is TRBJ2-6 and V is TRBV12-5, with D tentatively TRBD2 (5 bases). V lost 6 bases, J lost 0 bases, and 9 bases lay in between. CDR3 length equals 15 residues. Germline CDR1 LGHNT, CDR2 FRNRAP. CDR3 DNA: TGTGCTAGTGGGCAAGGGAGCTCTGGGGCCAACGTCCTGACTTTC. Translated, it gives CASGQGSSGANVLTF.

This clonotype was counted a few times. The rearrangement joins TRBV11-2 to TRBJ2-7, with a possible D match to TRBD1 (6 bases). Trimming stripped 5 bases from V and 3 bases from J, with 14 bases between. CDR3 length: 14 residues. Germline V gives CDR1 SGHAT, CDR2 FQNNGV. The CDR3 DNA is TGTGCCAGCAGCAGTCAAGCAGGGGTCTACGAGCAGTACTTC. Translating it yields CASSSQAGVYEQYF. The whole variable domain, remainder taken from reference TRBV11-2 and TRBJ2-7, is EAGVAQSPRYKIIEKRQSVAFWCNPISGHATLYWYQQILGQGPKLLIQFQNNGVVDDSQLPKDRFSAERLKGVDSTLKIQPAKLEDSAVYLCASSSQAGVYEQYFGPGTRLTVT.

This clonotype was seen a handful of times. V gene TRBV24-1 combines with J gene TRBJ2-1, with 10 bases lining up with TRBD2. CDR1 is KGHDR and CDR2 is SFDVKD in the germline V gene. This CDR3 contains 15 residues. Trimming cost V 3 bases and J 9 bases; bases outside gene matches: 7. The CDR3 DNA is TGTGCCACCAGTGATAGTTTAGCGGGAGGTATTGAGCAGTTCTTC. Protein product: CATSDSLAGGIEQFF.

The chain recombines TRBV5-1 with TRBJ1-1; D unclear. This CDR3 has 15 amino acids. Trimming removed 0 bases from V and 1 base from J, with 10 bases in between. CDR1 SGHRS and CDR2 YFSETQ come from the germline V gene. The CDR3 sequence is CASSLDWGGNTEAFF. In nucleotides, the CDR3 is TGCGCCAGCAGCTTGGATTGGGGAGGGAACACTGAAGCTTTCTTT.

This clonotype occurred a few times. V is TRBV18 and J is TRBJ1-1; 9 bases match TRBD1. The CDR3 is made up of 16 amino acids. V shed 3 bases, J shed 1 base, and the junction held 6 bases outside the gene matches. Germline CDR1 is KGHSH and CDR2 is LQKENI. Here the CDR3 reads CASSPVPGQGNTEAFF. The DNA of the CDR3 is TGTGCCAGCTCACCCGTACCGGGACAGGGGAACACTGAAGCTTTCTTT. The full variable domain, in which reference TRBV18 and TRBJ1-1 provide the parts outside the CDR3, is NAGVMQNPRHLVRRRGQEARLRCSPMKGHSHVYWYRQLPEEGLKFMVYLQKENIIDESGMPKERFSAEFPKEGPSILRIQQVVRGDSAAYFCASSPVPGQGNTEAFFGQGTRLTVV.

Ten or more counts support this clonotype. The rearrangement uses TRBV6-5 and TRBJ2-1; 7 bases map to TRBD1. Per the germline V gene, CDR1 is MNHEY and CDR2 is SVGAGI. V shed 7 bases, J shed 5 bases, and the junction held 11 bases outside the gene matches. The CDR3 contains 15 residues. DNA of the CDR3: TGTGCCAGCACAAACCTTCCGGGACAGAACAATGAGCAGTTCTTC. Amino acids: CASTNLPGQNNEQFF.

This clonotype was detected ten times or more. This chain uses TRBV5-1 with TRBJ2-1; TRBD2 matches 8 bases. The germline V gene encodes CDR1 SGHRS and CDR2 YFSETQ. The CDR3 length is 16 residues. Trimming took 4 bases from V and 2 from J; bases not matched to a gene: 8. The CDR3 region is CASSNEAGEAYNEQFF. In nucleotides, the CDR3 is TGCGCCAGCAGCAATGAAGCGGGAGAGGCCTACAATGAGCAGTTCTTC.

The J gene is TRBJ2-2, the V gene TRBV10-1; perhaps TRBD2 as D (5 bases). V was cut by 0 bases and J by 5 bases, with 7 bases left in between. CDR3 length equals 14 residues. Germline loops: CDR1 WNHNN, CDR2 SYGVQD (reference sequence). The CDR3 coding sequence is TGCGCCAGCAGTGAGTCGGGGAGAACCGGGGAGCTGTTTTTT. Protein sequence: CASSESGRTGELFF.

V gene TRBV27 combines with J gene TRBJ2-4; D call uncertain. Trimming cost V 5 bases and J 0 bases, with 11 bases left between them. This CDR3 spans 15 amino acids. From germline, CDR1 is MNHEY and CDR2 SMNVEV (reference sequence). CDR3 loop: CASSPHLVAKNIQYF. DNA of the CDR3: TGTGCCAGCAGTCCCCACTTAGTAGCCAAAAACATTCAGTACTTC.

This clonotype was observed many times. The rearrangement joins TRBV12-3 or TRBV12-4 to TRBJ2-1; D not certain. CDR3 length: 12 residues. V lost 4 bases to trimming and J lost 8 bases, with 9 bases between them. The CDR3 here is CASSSGIHEQFF. CDR3 DNA: TGTGCCAGCAGTTCTGGGATCCATGAGCAGTTCTTC.